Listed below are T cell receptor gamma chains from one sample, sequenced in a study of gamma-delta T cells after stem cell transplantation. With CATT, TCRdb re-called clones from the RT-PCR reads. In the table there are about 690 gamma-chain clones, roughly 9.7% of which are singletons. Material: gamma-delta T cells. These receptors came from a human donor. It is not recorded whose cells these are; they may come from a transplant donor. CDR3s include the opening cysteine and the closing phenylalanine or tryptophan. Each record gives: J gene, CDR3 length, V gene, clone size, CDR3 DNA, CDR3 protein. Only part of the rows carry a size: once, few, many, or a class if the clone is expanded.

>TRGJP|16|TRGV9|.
TGTGCCTTGTGGGAGCGTACTGGGTTGGGCAAAAAAATCAAGGTATTT
CALWERTGLGKKIKVF
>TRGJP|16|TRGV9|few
TGTGCCTTGTGGGAGGTGCCCGGGTTGGGCAAAAAAATCAAGGTATTT
CALWEVPGLGKKIKVF
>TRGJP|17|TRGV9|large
TGTGCCTTGTGGGAGGTGCAGGGGGAGTTGGGCAAAAAAATCAAGGTATTT
CALWEVQGELGKKIKVF
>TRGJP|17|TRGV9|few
TGTGCCTTGTGGGAGGTCCGAGGAGAGTTGGGCAAAAAAATCAAGGTATTT
CALWEVRGELGKKIKVF
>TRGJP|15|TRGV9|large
TGTGCCTTGTGGGATGAAGAGTTGGGCAAAAAAATCAAGGTATTT
CALWDEELGKKIKVF
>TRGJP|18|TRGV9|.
TGTGCCTTGTGGGAGGCTACTAGGAGAGAGTTGGGCAAAAAAATCGAGGTATTT
CALWEATRRELGKKIEVF
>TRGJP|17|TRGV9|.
TGTACCTTGTGGGAGGTTAGGCAAGAGTTGGGCAAAAAAATCAAGGTATTT
CTLWEVRQELGKKIKVF
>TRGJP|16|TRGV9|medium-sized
TGTGCCTTGTGGGACGTAGTGGAGTTGGGCAAAAAAATCAAGGTATTT
CALWDVVELGKKIKVF
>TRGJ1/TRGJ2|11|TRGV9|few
TGTGCCTTGTGGGAAGAGGGCGGGAAACTCTTT
CALWEEGGKLF
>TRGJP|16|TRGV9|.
TGTGCCTTGTGGGAGGTGTGGAAGTTGGGCAAAAAAATCAAGGTATTT
CALWEVWKLGKKIKVF
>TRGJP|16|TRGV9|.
TGTGCCTTGTGGGAGTCGCAAGAGTTGGGCAAAAAAATCAAGGTATTT
CALWESQELGKKIKVF
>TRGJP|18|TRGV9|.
TGTGCCTTGTGGGAGGTGCAAGCCCAAGAGTTGGGCAAAAAAATCAAGGTATTT
CALWEVQAQELGKKIKVF
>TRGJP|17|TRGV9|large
TGTGCCTTGTGGGAGGCCCCCATGGGGTTGGGCAAAAAAATCAAGGTATTT
CALWEAPMGLGKKIKVF
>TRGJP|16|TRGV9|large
TGTGCCTTGTGGGAGGTGGTAGAGTTGGGCAAAAAAATCAAGGTATTT
CALWEVVELGKKIKVF
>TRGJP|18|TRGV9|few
TGTGCCTTGTGGGAGGTGGGTTCTTCAGTGTTGGGCAAAAAAATCAAGGTGTTT
CALWEVGSSVLGKKIKVF
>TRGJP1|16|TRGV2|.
TGTGCCACCTGGGACGGGCCGATTGGTACTGGTTGGTTCAAGATATTT
CATWDGPIGTGWFKIF
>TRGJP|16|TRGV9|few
TGTGCCTTGTGGGAGCCGCCCCAGTTGGGCAAAAAAATCAAGGTATTT
CALWEPPQLGKKIKVF
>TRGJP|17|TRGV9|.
TGTGCCTTGTGGGAGGTAACAAGGGAGCTGGGCAAAAAAATCAAGGTATTT
CALWEVTRELGKKIKVF
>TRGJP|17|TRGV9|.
TGTGCCTTGTGGGAGCCGAACGAGGAGTTGGGCAAAAAAATCAAGGTATTT
CALWEPNEELGKKIKVF
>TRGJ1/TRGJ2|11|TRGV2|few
TGTGCCACCTGGGACGGGCGTGGGAAACTCTTT
CATWDGRGKLF
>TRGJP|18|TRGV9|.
TGTGCCTTGTGGGACCCCGCGGGGCAAGAGTTGGGCAAAAAAAACAAGGTATTT
CALWDPAGQELGKKNKVF